A selection of T cell receptor beta chains follows, all from one sample in a study of PD-1 blockade in classical Hodgkin lymphoma. The repertoire was sequenced with immunoSEQ multiplex PCR; TCRdb's copy has only in-frame clones and lacks some. The sample shows 10,000 to 15,000 clones, 70% to 85% of them seen only once. This material consisted of CD8+ T cells from blood, taken at baseline. The receptors were sampled from a human donor with classical Hodgkin lymphoma. Each CDR3 is given with its conserved first and last residue. Each record gives: J gene, clone size, D gene, V gene, CDR3 DNA, CDR3 protein. The D gene is left open where the match is weak. Clone sizes are given selectively: once, few, many, or a class where the clone is expanded.

>TRBJ1-2|-|-|TRBV28
TGTGCCAGCAGCCCCGAGCATTTCTATGGCTACACCTTC
CASSPEHFYGYTF
>TRBJ2-7|-|-|TRBV2
TGTGCCAGCAGTGATCAGGGTAGCGACGAGCAGTACTTC
CASSDQGSDEQYF
>TRBJ2-1|-|-|TRBV5-1
TGCGCCAGCAGGGAGAGCTCCTACAATGAGCAGTTCTTC
CASRESSYNEQFF
>TRBJ1-1|medium-sized|-|TRBV7-9
TGTGCCAGCAGCTTAGACCCGGGTTGGGCTTTCTTT
CASSLDPGWAFF
>TRBJ2-3|-|-|TRBV19
TGTGCCAGTAGTACGTGGATCTTGGGCGGGGGCGTACTCACAGATACGCAGTATTTT
CASSTWILGGGVLTDTQYF
>TRBJ2-6|-|-|TRBV30
TGTGCCTGGAGCTGGTCTGGGGCCAACGTCCTGACTTTC
CAWSWSGANVLTF
>TRBJ2-3|-|TRBD2|TRBV29-1
TGCAGCGTTGTCGCCAGGCTAGCGGGGAATACAGATACGCAGTATTTT
CSVVARLAGNTDTQYF
>TRBJ2-3|-|-|TRBV9
TGTGCCAGCAGCGTAGGGGGGTTCAGCACAGATACGCAGTATTTT
CASSVGGFSTDTQYF
>TRBJ1-2|-|-|TRBV9
TGTGCCAGCAGCGTATCCAGAGCAGACTATGGCTACACCTTC
CASSVSRADYGYTF
>TRBJ2-5|-|TRBD1|TRBV7-9
TGTGCCAGCAGTCGCAGTCCGGGACAGGGGAAAGAGACCCAGTACTTC
CASSRSPGQGKETQYF
>TRBJ2-7|few|-|TRBV10-3
TGTGCCATCGTCGGGACAAGGAACGAGCAGTACTTC
CAIVGTRNEQYF
>TRBJ1-5|-|-|TRBV5-5
TGTGCCAGCAGCTTGGCGCCGGGTTTAAGCAATCAGCCCCAGCATTTT
CASSLAPGLSNQPQHF
>TRBJ1-5|once|TRBD1|TRBV27
TGTGCCAGCATCGGACAGGGGATCTCTGGCAATCAGCCCCAGCATTTT
CASIGQGISGNQPQHF
>TRBJ2-7|-|-|TRBV11-3
TGTGCCAGCAGCTTACTCGGAGGAACCAGGGACTACGAGCAGTACTTC
CASSLLGGTRDYEQYF
>TRBJ1-3|-|-|TRBV4-2
TGTGCCAGCAGCCAAGTAGTTCAGGCCAGTACCGGAAACACCATATATTTT
CASSQVVQASTGNTIYF
>TRBJ1-2|-|-|TRBV9
TGTGCCAGCAGCGTGGCTGGGGCCCAGTATGGCTACACCTTC
CASSVAGAQYGYTF
>TRBJ1-4|-|TRBD1|TRBV5-1
TGCGCCAGCAGCCTAATGGACAGGTCTAATGAAAAACTGTTTTTT
CASSLMDRSNEKLFF
>TRBJ2-1|-|-|TRBV9
TGTGCCAGCAGCGCCCAGGGTAGCTCCTACAATGAGCAGTTCTTC
CASSAQGSSYNEQFF
>TRBJ2-7|-|-|TRBV25-1
TGTGCCAGCAGTCCGCGGGACGGACGCATCGAGCAGTACTTC
CASSPRDGRIEQYF
>TRBJ2-2|-|TRBD1|TRBV11-3
TGTGCCAGCAGCTTAAAACGGGACAGGTTGAACACCGGGGAGCTGTTTTTT
CASSLKRDRLNTGELFF
>TRBJ2-2|-|-|TRBV14
TGTGCCAGCAGCCCTCGACAATGGGGGACCAACACCGGGGAGCTGTTTTTT
CASSPRQWGTNTGELFF
>TRBJ1-1|few|-|TRBV30
TGTGCCTGGAGTGACGCAGGGAACACTGAAGCTTTCTTT
CAWSDAGNTEAFF
>TRBJ2-3|-|TRBD2|TRBV13
TGTGCCAGCAGCCCGGGGCCTAGCGGGGGGCAGTATTTT
CASSPGPSGGQYF
>TRBJ2-3|-|-|TRBV11-3
TGTGCCAGCAGCTTAGGCCCAACTACAGATACGCAGTATTTT
CASSLGPTTDTQYF
>TRBJ2-1|-|TRBD2|TRBV15
TGTGCCACCCTAGCGGGGGGAAACAATGAGCAGTTCTTC
CATLAGGNNEQFF
>TRBJ1-4|once|TRBD1|TRBV5-6
TGTGCCAGCAGCTTGGGGACGGACAGGTGGAGTGAAAAACTGTTTTTT
CASSLGTDRWSEKLFF
>TRBJ2-7|-|-|TRBV29-1
TGCAGCGTCGAGAGGGGTTCCTACGAGCAGTACTTC
CSVERGSYEQYF
>TRBJ1-5|few|TRBD1|TRBV6-5
TGTGCCAGCAGTCGACAGGGTAGCAATCAGCCCCAGCATTTT
CASSRQGSNQPQHF
>TRBJ1-2|-|-|TRBV7-5
TGTGCCAGCAGCCTTAACGGGACAGCCTATGGCTACACCTTC
CASSLNGTAYGYTF
>TRBJ1-6|-|TRBD1|TRBV6-5
TGTGCCAGCAGTTTCGGACAGGGCTCCTCAGCCCTCCACTTT
CASSFGQGSSALHF
>TRBJ2-7|-|-|TRBV30
TGTGCCTGGACAATTTCCGGACTCTACGAGCAGTACTTC
CAWTISGLYEQYF
>TRBJ2-7|-|-|TRBV7-2
TGTGCCAGCAGCTCCACAGGGTGGCCCCCCCACGAGCAGTACTTC
CASSSTGWPPHEQYF